Shown below are 3 T cell receptor beta chains from a single sample sequenced in a study of cytomegalovirus exposure and HLA in healthy donors. The PCR made use of 60 Vbeta and 13 Jbeta primers. Only in-frame clones appear in the TCRdb table, and some are missing; sequencing was by immunoSEQ multiplex PCR. This sample has some 110,000 clones; 60% to 85% occur once, and the top ten carry 4.5% to 5%. The sequencing sample was made of PBMCs. Source of these receptors: a man aged 50-60 years in good health and CMV-seropositive.

This clone was observed once. The chain uses TRBV7-2 and TRBJ1-5; 7 bases align to TRBD1. The V segment lost 3 bases and the J segment 0 bases; nucleotides outside the gene matches: 5. CDR1 and CDR2 from the germline V gene are SGHTA and FQGNSA. CDR3 length: 16 residues. The CDR3 here is CASSLAGTASNQPQHF. The CDR3 DNA reads TGTGCCAGCAGCTTGGCAGGGACAGCTAGCAATCAGCCCCAGCATTTT.

This clone has a single count. The V and J genes are TRBV19 and TRBJ2-5; the D gene is possibly TRBD2 (5 bases). V was shortened by 1 base and J by 5 bases, with 11 bases between the two germline ends. Germline lookup yields CDR1 LNHDA and CDR2 SQIVND (reference sequence). This CDR3 has 14 residues. CDR3 coding DNA: TGTGCCAGTAGTATAGGGGGAGTGGCGGAGACCCAGTACTTC. Its protein product is CASSIGGVAETQYF.

The CDR3 nucleotides are TGCGCCAGCAGCCCCCAGGGGGGACTGCAGACCCAGTACTTC. Translating gives CASSPQGGLQTQYF. This chain connects TRBV5-1 to TRBJ2-5, with D possibly TRBD1 on 7 matching bases. The CDR3 totals 14 residues. Germline values: CDR1 SGHRS, CDR2 YFSETQ. V was pared by 4 bases and J by 6 bases, with 16 bases between. Supplemented by reference TRBV5-1 and TRBJ2-5, the full variable domain reads KAGVTQTPRYLIKTRGQQVTLSCSPISGHRSVSWYQQTPGQGLQFLFEYFSETQRNKGNFPGRFSGRQFSNSRSEMNVSTLELGDSALYLCASSPQGGLQTQYFGPGTRLLVL.